The clone carrying this T cell receptor beta chain has just a few counts. The CDR3 extends over 17 amino acids. In germline, CDR1 is GTSNPN, CDR2 SVGIG (reference sequence). V was clipped by 2 bases and J by 0 bases, with 19 bases between them. Relapse was seen in all patients after autologous stem cell transplantation, and brentuximab vedotin exposure was variable. This specimen belongs to a study of PD-1 blockade in classical Hodgkin lymphoma. The repertoire was sequenced with immunoSEQ multiplex PCR; TCRdb's copy has only in-frame clones and lacks some. The sample includes 9,500 to 12,000 clones, 75% of them seen just once.

This chain links TRBV30 with TRBJ1-2, with unresolved D. This material consisted of peripheral blood mononuclear cells (PBMCs), taken at baseline. The sequence derives from a human donor with classical Hodgkin lymphoma. The DNA of the CDR3 is TGTGCCTGGAGTTCCCGTCTCGGCGGGGTCTCTAACTATGGCTACACCTTC. Its protein product is CAWSSRLGGVSNYGYTF.